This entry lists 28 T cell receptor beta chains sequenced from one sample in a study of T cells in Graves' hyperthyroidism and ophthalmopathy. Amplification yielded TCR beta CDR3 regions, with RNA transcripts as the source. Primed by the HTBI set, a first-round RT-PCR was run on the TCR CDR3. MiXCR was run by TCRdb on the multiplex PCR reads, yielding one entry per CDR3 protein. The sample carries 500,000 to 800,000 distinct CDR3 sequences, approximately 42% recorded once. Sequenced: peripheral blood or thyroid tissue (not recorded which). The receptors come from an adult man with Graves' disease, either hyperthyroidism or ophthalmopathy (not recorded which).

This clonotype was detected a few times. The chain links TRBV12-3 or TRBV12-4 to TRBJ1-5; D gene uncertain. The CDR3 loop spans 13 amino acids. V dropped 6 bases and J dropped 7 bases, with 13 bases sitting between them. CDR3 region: CASSPSSYQPQHF. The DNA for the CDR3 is TGTGCCAGCAGCCCTTCCTCATACCAGCCCCAGCATTTT.

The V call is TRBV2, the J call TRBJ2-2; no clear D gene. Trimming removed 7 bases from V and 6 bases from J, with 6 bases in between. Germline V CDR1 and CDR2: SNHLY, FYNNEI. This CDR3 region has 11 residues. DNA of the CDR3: TGTGCCAGCATGGGTTCCGGGGAGCTGTTTTTT. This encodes CASMGSGELFF.

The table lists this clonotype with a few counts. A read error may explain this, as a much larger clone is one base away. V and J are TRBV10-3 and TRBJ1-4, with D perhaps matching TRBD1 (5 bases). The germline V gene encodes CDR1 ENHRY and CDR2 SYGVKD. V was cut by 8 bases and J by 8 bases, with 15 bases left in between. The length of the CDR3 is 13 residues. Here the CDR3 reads CAIGVGVSEKLFF. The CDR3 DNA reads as TGTGCCATCGGTGTGGGGGTTTCGGAAAAACTGTTTTTT.

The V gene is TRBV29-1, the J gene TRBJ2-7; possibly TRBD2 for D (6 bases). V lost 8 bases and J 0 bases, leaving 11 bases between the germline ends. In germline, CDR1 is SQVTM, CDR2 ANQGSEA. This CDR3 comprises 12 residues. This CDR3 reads CSLEGGSYEQYF. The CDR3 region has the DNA TGCAGCTTGGAGGGCGGCTCCTACGAGCAGTACTTC.

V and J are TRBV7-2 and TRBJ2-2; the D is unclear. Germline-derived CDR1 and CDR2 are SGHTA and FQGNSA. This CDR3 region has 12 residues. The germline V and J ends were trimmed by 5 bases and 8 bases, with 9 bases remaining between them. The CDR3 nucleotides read TGTGCCAGCAGCGACGTGACAGGGGAGCTGTTTTTT. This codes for CASSDVTGELFF. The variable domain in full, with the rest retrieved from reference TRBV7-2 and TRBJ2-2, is GAGVSQSPSNKVTEKGKDVELRCDPISGHTALYWYRQSLGQGLEFLIYFQGNSAPDKSGLPSDRFSAERTGGSVSTLTIQRTQQEDSAVYLCASSDVTGELFFGEGSRLTVL.

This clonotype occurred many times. CDR3 DNA: TGTGCCAGCAGCTTGCGGACAGGGCTCCTCTATGGCTACACCTTC. It translates to CASSLRTGLLYGYTF. The chain couples TRBV7-8 to TRBJ1-2; 8 positions match TRBD1. The V segment lost 3 bases and the J segment 4 bases; nucleotides outside the gene matches: 7. The CDR3 is 15 amino acids. Germline V gene data show CDR1 as SGHVS and CDR2 as FQNEAQ.

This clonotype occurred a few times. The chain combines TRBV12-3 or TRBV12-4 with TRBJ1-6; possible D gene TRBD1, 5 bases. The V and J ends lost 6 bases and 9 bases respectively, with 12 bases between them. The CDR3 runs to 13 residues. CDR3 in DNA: TGTGCCAGCAGGGCGGGGGGGGTTTCACCCCTCCACTTT. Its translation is CASRAGGVSPLHF.

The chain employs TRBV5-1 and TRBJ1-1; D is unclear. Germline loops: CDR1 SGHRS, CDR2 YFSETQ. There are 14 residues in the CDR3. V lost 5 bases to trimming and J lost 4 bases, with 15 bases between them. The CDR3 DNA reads TGCGCCAGCAGTCAGACGGGCCTGGGCACTGAAGCTTTCTTT. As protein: CASSQTGLGTEAFF.

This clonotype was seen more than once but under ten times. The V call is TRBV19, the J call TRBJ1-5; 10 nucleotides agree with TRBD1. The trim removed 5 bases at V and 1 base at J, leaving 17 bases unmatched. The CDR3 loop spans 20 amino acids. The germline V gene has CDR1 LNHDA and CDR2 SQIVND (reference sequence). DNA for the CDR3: TGTGCCAGTAGTCCGAAGGTCAGGGACAGGGGAAGAGGGAGCAATCAGCCCCAGCATTTT. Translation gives CASSPKVRDRGRGSNQPQHF.

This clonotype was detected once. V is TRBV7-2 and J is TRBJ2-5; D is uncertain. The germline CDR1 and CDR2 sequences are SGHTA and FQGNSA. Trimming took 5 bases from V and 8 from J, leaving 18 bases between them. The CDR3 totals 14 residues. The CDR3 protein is CASSVVARGETQYF. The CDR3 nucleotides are TGTGCCAGCAGCGTAGTGGCTAGAGGAGAAACCCAGTACTTC.

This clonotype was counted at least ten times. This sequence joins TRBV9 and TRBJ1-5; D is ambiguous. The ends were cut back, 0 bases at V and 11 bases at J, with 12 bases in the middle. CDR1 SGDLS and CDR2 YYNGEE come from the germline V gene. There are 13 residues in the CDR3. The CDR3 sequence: CASSVAVSSAQHF. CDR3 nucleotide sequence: TGTGCCAGCAGCGTAGCGGTCAGCTCGGCCCAGCATTTT.

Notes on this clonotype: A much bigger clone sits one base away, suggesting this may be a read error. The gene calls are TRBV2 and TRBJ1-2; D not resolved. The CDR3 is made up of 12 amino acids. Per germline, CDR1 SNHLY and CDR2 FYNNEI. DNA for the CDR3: TGTGCCAGCTGTGAAAACGGGGATGGCTACACCTTC. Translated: CASCENGDGYTF.

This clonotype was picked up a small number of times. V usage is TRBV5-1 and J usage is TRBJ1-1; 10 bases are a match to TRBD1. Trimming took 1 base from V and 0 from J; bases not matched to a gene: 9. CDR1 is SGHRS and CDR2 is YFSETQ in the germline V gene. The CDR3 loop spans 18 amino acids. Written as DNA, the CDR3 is TGCGCCAGCAGCTTGTTATTGGAGGGGACAGGGGTGAACACTGAAGCTTTCTTT. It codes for CASSLLLEGTGVNTEAFF.

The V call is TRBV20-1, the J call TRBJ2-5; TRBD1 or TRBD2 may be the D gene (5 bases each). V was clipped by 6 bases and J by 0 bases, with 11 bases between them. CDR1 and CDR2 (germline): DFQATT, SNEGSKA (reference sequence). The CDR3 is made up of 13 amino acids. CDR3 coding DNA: TGCAGTGCAAATCCGGGACACCAAGAGACCCAGTACTTC. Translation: CSANPGHQETQYF.

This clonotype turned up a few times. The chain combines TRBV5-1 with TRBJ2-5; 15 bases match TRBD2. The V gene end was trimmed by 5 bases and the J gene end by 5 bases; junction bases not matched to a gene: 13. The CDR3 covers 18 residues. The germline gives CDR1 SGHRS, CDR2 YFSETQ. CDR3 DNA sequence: TGCGCCAGCAGGAGTCGAGGACTAGCGGGAGGGCCGAGGGAGACCCAGTACTTC. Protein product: CASRSRGLAGGPRETQYF.

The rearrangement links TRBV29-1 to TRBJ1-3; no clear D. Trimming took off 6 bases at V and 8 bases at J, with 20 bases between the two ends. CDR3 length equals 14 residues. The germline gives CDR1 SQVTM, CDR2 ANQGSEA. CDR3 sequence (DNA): TGCAGCGTCGGGTCCCTTACCTATGGCTACACCATATATTTT. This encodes CSVGSLTYGYTIYF.

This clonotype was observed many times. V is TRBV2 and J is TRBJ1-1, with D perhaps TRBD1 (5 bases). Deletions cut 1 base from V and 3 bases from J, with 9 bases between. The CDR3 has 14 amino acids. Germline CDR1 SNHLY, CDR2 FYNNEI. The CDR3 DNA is TGTGCCAGCAGTGAAGTAGGGGTTGACACTGAAGCTTTCTTT. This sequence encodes CASSEVGVDTEAFF.

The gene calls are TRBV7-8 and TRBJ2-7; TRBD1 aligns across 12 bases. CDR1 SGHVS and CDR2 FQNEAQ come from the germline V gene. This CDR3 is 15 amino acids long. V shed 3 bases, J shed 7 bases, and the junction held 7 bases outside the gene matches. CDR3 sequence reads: CASSFPGQGAREQYF. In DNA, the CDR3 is TGTGCCAGCAGCTTCCCGGGACAGGGGGCGCGAGAGCAGTACTTC.

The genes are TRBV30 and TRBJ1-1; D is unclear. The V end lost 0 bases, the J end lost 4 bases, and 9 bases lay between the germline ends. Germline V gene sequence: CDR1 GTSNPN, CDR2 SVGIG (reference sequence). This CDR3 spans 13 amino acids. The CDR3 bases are TGTGCCTGGAGTGTAACCAGGCGCACTGAAGCTTTCTTT. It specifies CAWSVTRRTEAFF.

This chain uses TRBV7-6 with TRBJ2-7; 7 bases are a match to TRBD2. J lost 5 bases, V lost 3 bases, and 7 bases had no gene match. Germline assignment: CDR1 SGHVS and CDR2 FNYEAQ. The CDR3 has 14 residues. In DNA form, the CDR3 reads TGTGCCAGCAGCTTGGGGGGGTTCGACAACGAGCAGTACTTC. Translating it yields CASSLGGFDNEQYF.

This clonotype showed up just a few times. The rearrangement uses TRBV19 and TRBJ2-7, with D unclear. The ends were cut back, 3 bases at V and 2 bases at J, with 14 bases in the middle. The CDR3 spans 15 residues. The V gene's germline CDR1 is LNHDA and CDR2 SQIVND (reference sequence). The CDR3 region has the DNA TGTGCCAGTAGTATTGTTTTGGGCGAGACCTACGAGCAGTACTTC. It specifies CASSIVLGETYEQYF. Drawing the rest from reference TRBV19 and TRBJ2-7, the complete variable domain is DGGITQSPKYLFRKEGQNVTLSCEQNLNHDAMYWYRQDPGQGLRLIYYSQIVNDFQKGDIAEGYSVSREKKESFPLTVTSAQKNPTAFYLCASSIVLGETYEQYFGPGTRLTVT.

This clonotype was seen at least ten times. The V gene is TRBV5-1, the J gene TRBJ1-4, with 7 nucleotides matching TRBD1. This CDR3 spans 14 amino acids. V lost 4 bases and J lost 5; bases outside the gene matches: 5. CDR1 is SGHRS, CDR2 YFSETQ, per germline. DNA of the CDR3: TGCGCCAGCAGCCCGTCGGGACAGAATGAAAAACTGTTTTTT. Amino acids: CASSPSGQNEKLFF.

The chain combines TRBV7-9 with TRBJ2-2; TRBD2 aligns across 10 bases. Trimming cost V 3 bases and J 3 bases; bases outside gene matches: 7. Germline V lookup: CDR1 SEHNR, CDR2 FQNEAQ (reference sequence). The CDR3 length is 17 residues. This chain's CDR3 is CASSFSSGRWDTGELFF. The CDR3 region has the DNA TGTGCCAGCAGCTTTTCTAGCGGGAGATGGGACACCGGGGAGCTGTTTTTT.

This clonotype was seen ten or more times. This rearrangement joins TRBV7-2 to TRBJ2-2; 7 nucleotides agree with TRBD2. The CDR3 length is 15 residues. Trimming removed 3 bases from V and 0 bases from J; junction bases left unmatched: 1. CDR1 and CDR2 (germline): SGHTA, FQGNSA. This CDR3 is CASSLRGTNTGELFF. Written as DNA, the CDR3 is TGTGCCAGCAGCTTGCGGGGGACGAACACCGGGGAGCTGTTTTTT.

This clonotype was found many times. CDR3 in amino acids: CASSPSPLGNQPQHF. As DNA, the CDR3 is TGTGCCAGCAGCCCATCACCACTAGGTAATCAGCCCCAGCATTTT. V and J are TRBV28 and TRBJ1-5; D is unresolved. Germline V CDR1 and CDR2: MDHEN, SYDVKM. The CDR3 runs 15 residues. V dropped 6 bases and J dropped 4 bases, with 16 bases sitting between them.

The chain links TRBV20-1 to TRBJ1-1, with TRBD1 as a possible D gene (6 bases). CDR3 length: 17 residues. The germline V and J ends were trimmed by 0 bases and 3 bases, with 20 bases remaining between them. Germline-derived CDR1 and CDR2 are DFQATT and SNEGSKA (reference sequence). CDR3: CSARDLGSGELYTEAFF. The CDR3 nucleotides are TGCAGTGCTAGAGATCTGGGTTCAGGGGAATTATACACTGAAGCTTTCTTT.

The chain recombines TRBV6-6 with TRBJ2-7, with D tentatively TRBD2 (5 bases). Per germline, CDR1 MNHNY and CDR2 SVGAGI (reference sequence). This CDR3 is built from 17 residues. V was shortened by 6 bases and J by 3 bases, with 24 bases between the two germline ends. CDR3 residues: CASSSDFAGERFYEQYF. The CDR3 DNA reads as TGTGCCAGCAGCTCGGACTTTGCTGGGGAGCGGTTCTACGAGCAGTACTTC.

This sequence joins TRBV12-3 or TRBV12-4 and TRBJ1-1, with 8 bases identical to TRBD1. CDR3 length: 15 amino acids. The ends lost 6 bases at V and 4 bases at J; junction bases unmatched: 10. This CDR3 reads CASRDRALRSTEAFF. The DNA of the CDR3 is TGTGCCAGCAGGGACAGGGCGTTGAGGTCCACTGAAGCTTTCTTT.